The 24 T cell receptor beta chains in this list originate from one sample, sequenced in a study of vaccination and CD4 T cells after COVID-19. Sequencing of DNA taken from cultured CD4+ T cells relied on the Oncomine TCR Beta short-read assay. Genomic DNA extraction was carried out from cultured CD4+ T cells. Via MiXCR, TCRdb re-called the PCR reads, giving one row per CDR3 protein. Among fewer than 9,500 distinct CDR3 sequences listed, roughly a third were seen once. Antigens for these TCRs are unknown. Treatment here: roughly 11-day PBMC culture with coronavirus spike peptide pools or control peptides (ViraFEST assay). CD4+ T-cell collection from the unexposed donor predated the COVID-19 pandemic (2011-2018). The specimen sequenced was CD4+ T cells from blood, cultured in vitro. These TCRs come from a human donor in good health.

CDR3 in amino acids: CSVGQSGQFGETQYF. CDR3 nucleotides: TGCAGCGTTGGACAATCGGGACAGTTTGGGGAGACCCAGTACTTC. The V gene is TRBV29-1, the J gene TRBJ2-5; 7 bases align to TRBD1. The germline gives CDR1 SQVTM, CDR2 ANQGSEA. The V and J ends lost 4 bases and 5 bases, in that order; junction bases with no gene match: 13. The CDR3 has 15 residues.

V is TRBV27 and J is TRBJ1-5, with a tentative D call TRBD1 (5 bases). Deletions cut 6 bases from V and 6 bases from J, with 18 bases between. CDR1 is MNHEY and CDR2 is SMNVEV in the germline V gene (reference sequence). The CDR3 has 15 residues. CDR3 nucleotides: TGTGCCAGCAGCCTCCAGATAGGGGCGGGTCAGCCCCAGCATTTT. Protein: CASSLQIGAGQPQHF.

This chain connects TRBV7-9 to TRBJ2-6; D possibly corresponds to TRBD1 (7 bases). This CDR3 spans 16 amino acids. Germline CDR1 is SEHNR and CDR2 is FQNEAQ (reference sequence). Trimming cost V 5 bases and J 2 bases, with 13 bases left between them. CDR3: CASSPQGRPGANVLTF. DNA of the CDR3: TGTGCCAGCAGCCCACAGGGGAGGCCTGGGGCCAACGTCCTGACTTTC.

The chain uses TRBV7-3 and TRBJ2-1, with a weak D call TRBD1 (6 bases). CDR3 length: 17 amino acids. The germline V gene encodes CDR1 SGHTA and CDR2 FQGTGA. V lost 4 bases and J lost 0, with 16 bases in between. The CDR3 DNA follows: TGTGCCAGCAGCTCCTCCCCTCGCAGGGGCTCCTACAATGAGCAGTTCTTC. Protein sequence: CASSSSPRRGSYNEQFF.

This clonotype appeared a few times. The CDR3 DNA is TGTGCCATTAAAAGACAGGGGATCACCGGGGAGCTGTTTTTT. Its protein is CAIKRQGITGELFF. The chain links TRBV6-2 or TRBV6-3 to TRBJ2-2; 8 nucleotides line up with TRBD1. The CDR3 totals 14 residues. Per germline, CDR1 MNHEY and CDR2 SVGEGT. V shed 10 bases and J 4 bases; nucleotides not matched to a gene: 8.

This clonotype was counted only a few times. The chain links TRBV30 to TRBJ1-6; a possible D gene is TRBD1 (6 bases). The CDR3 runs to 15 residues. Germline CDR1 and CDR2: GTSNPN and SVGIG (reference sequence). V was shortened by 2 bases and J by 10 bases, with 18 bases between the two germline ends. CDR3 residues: CAWSFGRGSNSPLHF. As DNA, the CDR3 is TGTGCCTGGAGTTTCGGTAGGGGGAGTAACTCACCCCTCCACTTT. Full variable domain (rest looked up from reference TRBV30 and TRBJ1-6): SQTIHQWPATLVQPVGSPLSLECTVEGTSNPNLYWYRQAAGRGLQLLFYSVGIGQISSEVPQNLSASRPQDRQFILSSKKLLLSDSGFYLCAWSFGRGSNSPLHFGNGTRLTVT.

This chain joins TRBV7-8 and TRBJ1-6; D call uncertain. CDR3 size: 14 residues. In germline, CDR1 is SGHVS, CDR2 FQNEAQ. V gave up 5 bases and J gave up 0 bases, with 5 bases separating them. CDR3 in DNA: TGTGCCAGCAGCCCCGCCTCCTATAATTCACCCCTCCACTTT. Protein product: CASSPASYNSPLHF.

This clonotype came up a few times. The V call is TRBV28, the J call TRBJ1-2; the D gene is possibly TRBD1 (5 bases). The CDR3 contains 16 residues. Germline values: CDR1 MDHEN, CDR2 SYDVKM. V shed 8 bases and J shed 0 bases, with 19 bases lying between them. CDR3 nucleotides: TGTGCCAGCGCCTTGGAGGGGCTTGAAGCTAACTATGGCTACACCTTC. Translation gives CASALEGLEANYGYTF.

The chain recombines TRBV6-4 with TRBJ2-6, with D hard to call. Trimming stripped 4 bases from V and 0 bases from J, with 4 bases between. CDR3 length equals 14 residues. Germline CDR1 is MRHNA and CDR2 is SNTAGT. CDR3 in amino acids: CASSASSGANVLTF. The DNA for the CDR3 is TGTGCCAGCAGTGCCAGCTCTGGGGCCAACGTCCTGACTTTC.

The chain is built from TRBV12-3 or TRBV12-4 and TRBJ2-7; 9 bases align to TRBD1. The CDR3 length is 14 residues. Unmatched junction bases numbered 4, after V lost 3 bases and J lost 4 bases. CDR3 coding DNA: TGTGCCAGCAGTTTGGGGACAGGGTTATACGAGCAGTACTTC. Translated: CASSLGTGLYEQYF.

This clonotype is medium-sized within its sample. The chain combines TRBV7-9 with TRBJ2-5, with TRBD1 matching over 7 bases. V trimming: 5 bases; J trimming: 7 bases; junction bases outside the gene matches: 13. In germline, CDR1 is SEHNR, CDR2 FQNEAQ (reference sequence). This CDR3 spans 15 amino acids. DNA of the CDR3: TGTGCCAGCAGCGTAGGGACAGTCCGGTTGGGGACCCAGTACTTC. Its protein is CASSVGTVRLGTQYF.

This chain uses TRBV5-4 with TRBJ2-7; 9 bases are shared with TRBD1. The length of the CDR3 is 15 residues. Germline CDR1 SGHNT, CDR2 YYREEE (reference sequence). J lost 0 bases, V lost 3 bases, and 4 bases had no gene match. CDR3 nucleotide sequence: TGTGCCAGCAGCTCAAGGACAGGGGCCTCCTACGAGCAGTACTTC. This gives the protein CASSSRTGASYEQYF.

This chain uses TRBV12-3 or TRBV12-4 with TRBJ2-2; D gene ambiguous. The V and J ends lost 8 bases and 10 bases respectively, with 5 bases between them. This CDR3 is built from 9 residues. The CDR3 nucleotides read TGTGCCAGCGGAAAGGAGCTGTTTTTT. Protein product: CASGKELFF.

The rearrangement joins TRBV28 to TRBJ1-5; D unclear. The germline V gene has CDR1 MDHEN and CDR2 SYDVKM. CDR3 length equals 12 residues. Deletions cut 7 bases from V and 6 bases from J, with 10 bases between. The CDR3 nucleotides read TGTGCCAGCACTCCCCCCGGTCAGCCCCAGCATTTT. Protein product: CASTPPGQPQHF. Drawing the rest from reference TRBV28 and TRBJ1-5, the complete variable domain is DVKVTQSSRYLVKRTGEKVFLECVQDMDHENMFWYRQDPGLGLRLIYFSYDVKMKEKGDIPEGYSVSREKKERFSLILESASTNQTSMYLCASTPPGQPQHFGDGTRLSIL.

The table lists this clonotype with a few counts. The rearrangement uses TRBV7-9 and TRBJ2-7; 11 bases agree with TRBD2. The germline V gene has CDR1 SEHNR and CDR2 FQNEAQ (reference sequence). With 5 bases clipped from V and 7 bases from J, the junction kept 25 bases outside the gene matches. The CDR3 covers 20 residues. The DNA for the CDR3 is TGTGCCAGCAGCCTATACCCGGACAGGGGATTACTAGCGGGAGAAGTGGAGCAGTACTTC. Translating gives CASSLYPDRGLLAGEVEQYF.

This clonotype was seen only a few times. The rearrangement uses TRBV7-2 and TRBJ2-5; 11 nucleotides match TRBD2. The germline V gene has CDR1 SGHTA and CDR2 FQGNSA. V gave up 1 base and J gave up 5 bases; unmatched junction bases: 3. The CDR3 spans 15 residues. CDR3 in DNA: TGTGCCAGCAGCTTAGAGACTAGCGGGGCGGAGACCCAGTACTTC. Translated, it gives CASSLETSGAETQYF.

CDR3 bases: TGTGCCAGCACCATCCAGGGTGGGGGCTACACCTTC. Translated: CASTIQGGGYTF. This rearrangement joins TRBV28 to TRBJ1-2, with D possibly being TRBD1 (5 bases). This CDR3 is built from 12 residues. Trimming pared 7 bases from V and 8 bases from J, leaving 14 bases between. Germline-derived CDR1 and CDR2 are MDHEN and SYDVKM.

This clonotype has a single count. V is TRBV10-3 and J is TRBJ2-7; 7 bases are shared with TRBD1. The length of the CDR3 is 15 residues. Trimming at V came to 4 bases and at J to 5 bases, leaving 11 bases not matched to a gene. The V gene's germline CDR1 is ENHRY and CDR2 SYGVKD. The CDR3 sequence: CAISGGGRAWNEQYF. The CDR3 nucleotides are TGTGCCATCAGTGGAGGGGGCAGGGCCTGGAACGAGCAGTACTTC.

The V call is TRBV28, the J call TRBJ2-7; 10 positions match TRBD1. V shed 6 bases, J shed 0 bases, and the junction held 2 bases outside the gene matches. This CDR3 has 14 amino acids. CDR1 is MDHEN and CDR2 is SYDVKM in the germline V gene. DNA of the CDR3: TGTGCCAGCAGCCGGACAGGGGGCTCCTACGAGCAGTACTTC. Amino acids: CASSRTGGSYEQYF.

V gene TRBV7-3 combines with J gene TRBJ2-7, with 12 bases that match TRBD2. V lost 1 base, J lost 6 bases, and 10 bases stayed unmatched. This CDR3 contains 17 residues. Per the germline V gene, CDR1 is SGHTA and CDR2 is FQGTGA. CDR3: CASSLKGQLAGGGEQYF. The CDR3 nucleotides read TGTGCCAGCAGCTTAAAAGGGCAACTAGCGGGAGGTGGCGAGCAGTACTTC.

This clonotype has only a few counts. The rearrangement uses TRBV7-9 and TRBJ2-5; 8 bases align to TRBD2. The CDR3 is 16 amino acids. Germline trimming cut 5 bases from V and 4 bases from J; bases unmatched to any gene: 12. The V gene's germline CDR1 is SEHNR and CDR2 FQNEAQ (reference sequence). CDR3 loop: CASSREGHLRGETQYF. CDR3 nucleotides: TGTGCCAGCAGCCGGGAGGGACATTTAAGGGGAGAGACCCAGTACTTC.

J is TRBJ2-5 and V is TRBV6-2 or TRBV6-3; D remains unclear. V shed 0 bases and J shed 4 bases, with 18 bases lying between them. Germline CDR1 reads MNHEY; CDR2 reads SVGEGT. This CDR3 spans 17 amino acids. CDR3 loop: CASSYSITDQSVETQYF. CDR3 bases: TGTGCCAGCAGTTACTCGATAACGGACCAAAGTGTAGAGACCCAGTACTTC.

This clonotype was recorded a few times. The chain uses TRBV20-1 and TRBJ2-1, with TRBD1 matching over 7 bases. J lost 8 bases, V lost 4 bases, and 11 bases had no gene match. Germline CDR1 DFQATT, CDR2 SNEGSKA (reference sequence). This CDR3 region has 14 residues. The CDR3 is CSATDRVGADEQFF. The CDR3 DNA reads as TGCAGTGCTACCGACAGGGTTGGGGCGGATGAGCAGTTCTTC.

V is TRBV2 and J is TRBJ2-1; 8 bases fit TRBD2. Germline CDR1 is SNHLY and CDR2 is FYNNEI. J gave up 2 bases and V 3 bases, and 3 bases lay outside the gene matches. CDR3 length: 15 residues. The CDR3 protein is CASSDERETYNEQFF. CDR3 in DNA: TGTGCCAGCAGTGATGAGCGGGAGACCTACAATGAGCAGTTCTTC. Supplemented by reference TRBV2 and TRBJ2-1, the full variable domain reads EPEVTQTPSHQVTQMGQEVILRCVPISNHLYFYWYRQILGQKVEFLVSFYNNEISEKSEIFDDQFSVERPDGSNFTLKIRSTKLEDSAMYFCASSDERETYNEQFFGPGTRLTVL.